The 26 T cell receptor beta chains below come from one sample, sequenced in a study of blood T cell repertoires in COVID-19. Here immunoSEQ multiplex PCR was the method, and the copy in TCRdb shows in-frame clones only, minus some. The sample shows 180,000 or so clones, roughly 83% of them seen only once. The sequenced sample consisted of PBMCs or T cells enriched from blood (not recorded which). These receptors came from a woman aged 25 to 39 who had recovered from COVID-19.

V gene TRBV14 combines with J gene TRBJ1-1; maybe TRBD1 (5 bases). The V gene's germline CDR1 is SGHDN and CDR2 FVKESK. There are 16 residues in the CDR3. V was cut by 4 bases and J by 2 bases, with 17 bases left in between. The CDR3 DNA reads TGTGCCAGCAGCCTGAACACGGGACTCCTCAACACTGAAGCTTTCTTT. This encodes CASSLNTGLLNTEAFF.

V and J are TRBV27 and TRBJ2-7; D is perhaps TRBD1 (5 bases). CDR3 size: 12 residues. V lost 4 bases, J lost 6 bases, and 10 bases lay in between. Germline loops: CDR1 MNHEY, CDR2 SMNVEV (reference sequence). As DNA, the CDR3 is TGTGCCAGCAGTTCTCAGGGATCCGAGCAGTACTTC. Translation: CASSSQGSEQYF.

As for this clone: The sample carries other DNA sequences with the same CDR3. The chain links TRBV29-1 to TRBJ2-1; 11 bases agree with TRBD1. J lost 4 bases, V lost 6 bases, and 2 bases had no gene match. This CDR3 is built from 13 residues. The germline V gene encodes CDR1 SQVTM and CDR2 ANQGSEA. DNA of the CDR3: TGCAGCGTAGGGACAGGGGGTTACAATGAGCAGTTCTTC. Translated, it gives CSVGTGGYNEQFF.

The rearrangement uses TRBV4-1 and TRBJ1-1; D gene unclear. The germline V gene encodes CDR1 MGHRA and CDR2 YSYEKL. CDR3 length equals 16 residues. Trimming cost V 0 bases and J 2 bases, with 13 bases left between them. The CDR3 is CASSQEWYQINTEAFF. The CDR3 DNA is TGCGCCAGCAGCCAAGAGTGGTACCAGATTAACACTGAAGCTTTCTTT.

The gene calls are TRBV6-5 and TRBJ1-6, with D perhaps TRBD1 (6 bases). Trimming pared 3 bases from V and 8 bases from J, leaving 14 bases between. CDR1 is MNHEY and CDR2 is SVGAGI in the germline V gene. CDR3 size: 15 residues. CDR3 sequence (DNA): TGTGCCAGCAGTTATACAGGGCTTCGAGATTCACCCCTCCACTTT. Amino acid sequence: CASSYTGLRDSPLHF.

This chain joins TRBV10-3 and TRBJ2-7, with 11 bases identical to TRBD2. Germline V gives CDR1 ENHRY, CDR2 SYGVKD. The CDR3 runs 18 residues. V lost 2 bases to trimming and J lost 2 bases; unmatched junction nucleotides: 11. CDR3 protein: CAISEELPGLAVTYEQYF. CDR3 coding DNA: TGTGCCATCAGTGAGGAACTCCCGGGACTAGCGGTGACCTACGAGCAGTACTTC.

The chain joins TRBV5-4 to TRBJ2-7; 8 bases agree with TRBD2. The V gene end was trimmed by 1 base and the J gene end by 0 bases; junction bases not matched to a gene: 12. CDR1 and CDR2 from the germline V gene are SGHNT and YYREEE (reference sequence). This CDR3 is built from 18 residues. The CDR3 sequence: CASSLKASSGLSSYEQYF. The CDR3 bases are TGTGCCAGCAGCTTGAAGGCTTCTAGCGGGTTAAGCTCCTACGAGCAGTACTTC.

The chain combines TRBV29-1 with TRBJ1-2; the match to TRBD1 covers 7 bases. V gave up 6 bases and J gave up 6 bases; unmatched junction bases: 4. This CDR3 contains 11 residues. In germline, CDR1 is SQVTM, CDR2 ANQGSEA. CDR3 sequence reads: CSVVGQDGYTF. The CDR3 coding sequence is TGCAGCGTCGTCGGACAGGATGGCTACACCTTC.

This rearrangement joins TRBV18 to TRBJ2-2; 9 nucleotides line up with TRBD1. This CDR3 contains 15 residues. Trimming cost V 5 bases and J 5 bases; bases outside gene matches: 6. The germline V gene has CDR1 KGHSH and CDR2 LQKENI. The CDR3 DNA is TGTGCCAGCTCATCGGGACAGGGAGAAACCGGGGAGCTGTTTTTT. Translating gives CASSSGQGETGELFF.

In its sample, this clone was seen once. This chain joins TRBV7-9 and TRBJ1-4; D is ambiguous. V lost 1 base and J 4 bases, leaving 10 bases between the germline ends. CDR3 length: 15 residues. Germline assignment: CDR1 SEHNR and CDR2 FQNEAQ (reference sequence). The CDR3: CASSLDWRNNEKLFF. CDR3 coding DNA: TGTGCCAGCAGCTTAGACTGGCGGAATAATGAAAAACTGTTTTTT. Drawing the rest from reference TRBV7-9 and TRBJ1-4, the complete variable domain is DTGVSQNPRHKITKRGQNVTFRCDPISEHNRLYWYRQTLGQGPEFLTYFQNEAQLEKSRLLSDRFSAERPKGSFSTLEIQRTEQGDSAMYLCASSLDWRNNEKLFFGSGTQLSVL.

The chain has TRBV4-1 and TRBJ2-1, with 8 bases aligning to TRBD2. Germline V gene data show CDR1 as MGHRA and CDR2 as YSYEKL. V shed 3 bases and J 7 bases; nucleotides not matched to a gene: 11. The CDR3 is 16 residues long. The CDR3 DNA reads TGCGCCAGCAGCCACCCCAGCGGGAGAGGGGGGAATGAGCAGTTCTTC. It translates to CASSHPSGRGGNEQFF.

J is TRBJ2-5 and V is TRBV5-1; D perhaps matches TRBD2 (6 bases). This CDR3 has 14 residues. Germline lookup yields CDR1 SGHRS and CDR2 YFSETQ. Between the trimmed V and J ends, which lost 0 bases and 5 bases, there was a span of 11 bases. CDR3 nucleotides: TGCGCCAGCAGCTTGGAGGTCGCGGGGGAGACCCAGTACTTC. This sequence encodes CASSLEVAGETQYF.

This rearrangement joins TRBV10-2 to TRBJ1-1, with D possibly TRBD1 on 5 matching bases. CDR3 length: 14 residues. Germline CDR1 and CDR2: WSHSY and SAAADI. V was clipped by 7 bases and J by 1 base, with 13 bases between them. This CDR3 is CASTTGTGNTEAFF. The CDR3 DNA is TGCGCCAGCACCACCGGAACAGGGAACACTGAAGCTTTCTTT.

J is TRBJ2-7 and V is TRBV30; 12 bases are shared with TRBD2. This CDR3 region has 14 residues. Germline CDR1 GTSNPN, CDR2 SVGIG (reference sequence). V shed 3 bases, J shed 5 bases, and the junction held 5 bases outside the gene matches. DNA of the CDR3: TGTGCCTGGAGCAAACTAGCGGGAGGTGACGAGCAGTACTTC. Amino acid sequence: CAWSKLAGGDEQYF. Combining the CDR3 with reference TRBV30 and TRBJ2-7 gives the whole variable domain SQTIHQWPATLVQPVGSPLSLECTVEGTSNPNLYWYRQAAGRGLQLLFYSVGIGQISSEVPQNLSASRPQDRQFILSSKKLLLSDSGFYLCAWSKLAGGDEQYFGPGTRLTVT.

The chain employs TRBV2 and TRBJ2-2, with 9 bases aligning to TRBD1. This CDR3 has 13 residues. The V gene end was trimmed by 10 bases and the J gene end by 6 bases; junction bases not matched to a gene: 6. Germline V gene lookup returns CDR1 SNHLY and CDR2 FYNNEI. The CDR3 nucleotides read TGTGCCACCAGACAGGGGGGGGCCGGGGAGCTGTTTTTT. This sequence encodes CATRQGGAGELFF.

The chain recombines TRBV28 with TRBJ2-1, with TRBD2 matching over 14 bases. CDR1 is MDHEN, CDR2 SYDVKM, per germline. The CDR3 loop spans 19 amino acids. J gave up 0 bases and V 6 bases, and 10 bases lay outside the gene matches. CDR3 DNA: TGTGCCAGCAGCATTTTGGGACTAGCGGGAGCACACTCCTACAATGAGCAGTTCTTC. Protein: CASSILGLAGAHSYNEQFF. Complete variable domain (other parts from reference TRBV28 and TRBJ2-1): DVKVTQSSRYLVKRTGEKVFLECVQDMDHENMFWYRQDPGLGLRLIYFSYDVKMKEKGDIPEGYSVSREKKERFSLILESASTNQTSMYLCASSILGLAGAHSYNEQFFGPGTRLTVL.

The DNA for the CDR3 is TGCAGCGTCAGTGGGACAGCGAACACTGAAGCTTTCTTT. Translated, it gives CSVSGTANTEAFF. This chain joins TRBV29-1 and TRBJ1-1, with TRBD1 identical over 7 bases. Trimming removed 6 bases from V and 1 base from J; junction bases left unmatched: 5. The CDR3 has 13 amino acids. Germline V CDR1 and CDR2: SQVTM, ANQGSEA. Looking up the rest from reference TRBV29-1 and TRBJ1-1 gives the full variable domain: SAVISQKPSRDICQRGTSLTIQCQVDSQVTMMFWYRQQPGQSLTLIATANQGSEATYESGFVIDKFPISRPNLTFSTLTVSNMSPEDSSIYLCSVSGTANTEAFFGQGTRLTVV.

This sequence joins TRBV23-1 and TRBJ2-7; D is perhaps TRBD1 (6 bases). TRBV23-1 has ORF status, its function being uncertain. V lost 4 bases, J lost 0 bases, and 25 bases lay in between. This CDR3 has 19 amino acids. CDR3: CASSLKFCTGTKSSYEQYF. The CDR3 DNA sequence: TGCGCCAGCAGTCTCAAATTCTGTACCGGGACAAAGAGCTCCTACGAGCAGTACTTC.

V and J are TRBV5-1 and TRBJ2-7, with 8 bases identical to TRBD1. This CDR3 contains 15 residues. Germline trimming cut 3 bases from V and 0 bases from J; bases unmatched to any gene: 5. CDR1 is SGHRS and CDR2 is YFSETQ in the germline V gene. The CDR3 DNA is TGCGCCAGCAGCTCCCCGGGACAGGCCTCCTACGAGCAGTACTTC. Amino acid sequence: CASSSPGQASYEQYF.

The chain links TRBV11-2 to TRBJ2-2; D might be TRBD2 (5 bases). Germline CDR1 SGHAT, CDR2 FQNNGV. The V gene lost 3 bases and the J gene lost 6 bases, with 8 bases spanning the gap. The CDR3 sequence is 13 residues long. This CDR3 reads CASSFGEAGELFF. The CDR3 DNA follows: TGTGCCAGCAGCTTCGGGGAAGCCGGGGAGCTGTTTTTT.

The gene calls are TRBV28 and TRBJ1-5, with 7 nucleotides matching TRBD1. The junction had 6 bases not matched to a gene; V was cut back by 5 bases and J by 5 bases. This CDR3 has 14 amino acids. The V gene's germline CDR1 is MDHEN and CDR2 SYDVKM. DNA for the CDR3: TGTGCCAGCAGTCAACAACAGGGGTATCAGCCCCAGCATTTT. It specifies CASSQQQGYQPQHF.

The rearrangement links TRBV7-9 to TRBJ2-2, with TRBD2 matching 9 bases. Germline V CDR1 and CDR2: SEHNR, FQNEAQ (reference sequence). Trimming at V came to 6 bases and at J to 10 bases, leaving 6 bases not matched to a gene. The CDR3 totals 13 residues. CDR3 sequence reads: CASRLAGNEELFF. CDR3 coding DNA: TGTGCCAGCAGACTAGCGGGTAATGAGGAGCTGTTTTTT.

V is TRBV5-1 and J is TRBJ2-3, with D possibly being TRBD2 (5 bases). V gave up 7 bases and J gave up 5 bases, with 11 bases separating them. The length of the CDR3 is 12 residues. Germline V CDR1 and CDR2: SGHRS, YFSETQ. The CDR3 bases are TGCGCCAGCTCCCCGAGCGGAGATACGCAGTATTTT. Translated: CASSPSGDTQYF. Drawing the rest from reference TRBV5-1 and TRBJ2-3, the complete variable domain is KAGVTQTPRYLIKTRGQQVTLSCSPISGHRSVSWYQQTPGQGLQFLFEYFSETQRNKGNFPGRFSGRQFSNSRSEMNVSTLELGDSALYLCASSPSGDTQYFGPGTRLTVL.

This rearrangement joins TRBV28 to TRBJ2-7; D is possibly TRBD2 (5 bases). CDR3 size: 13 residues. V was shortened by 5 bases and J by 6 bases, with 14 bases between the two germline ends. Germline V gives CDR1 MDHEN, CDR2 SYDVKM. CDR3 protein: CASSLGILSEQYF. CDR3 in DNA: TGTGCCAGCAGTCTCGGGATTCTGTCCGAGCAGTACTTC.

This clone was observed once. The chain joins TRBV24-1 to TRBJ2-7; possibly TRBD1 for D (5 bases). Trimming removed 8 bases at V and 2 bases at J, with 21 bases between. CDR1 KGHDR and CDR2 SFDVKD come from the germline V gene. This CDR3 comprises 16 residues. The CDR3 nucleotides are TGTGCCACCACCTCAGACAGCTTATCCGCAACCTACGAGCAGTACTTC. Translated, it gives CATTSDSLSATYEQYF.

The V and J genes are TRBV28 and TRBJ1-5; D may be TRBD1 (6 bases). The CDR3 sequence is 16 residues long. V lost 5 bases and J lost 5, with 19 bases in between. The germline V gene encodes CDR1 MDHEN and CDR2 SYDVKM. CDR3 protein: CASSPRFEGDDQPQHF. Here the CDR3 DNA reads TGTGCCAGCAGTCCCCGGTTCGAGGGGGATGATCAGCCCCAGCATTTT.